A selection of T cell receptor beta chains follows, all from one sample in a study of PD-L1 blockade in urothelial cancer. Sequenced by immunoSEQ multiplex PCR; TCRdb stores in-frame clones only, minus some. The table lists 72,000 or so clones, approximately 83% of them singletons. This sample comprised PBMCs, obtained around atezolizumab (anti-PD-L1) treatment. Receptors originate from a man between 60 and 70 years old with urothelial cancer. Both conserved end residues are part of each CDR3. Each record gives: CDR3 protein, CDR3 DNA, D gene, J gene, V gene, clone size. A D gene is named only where the DNA matches it firmly. Clone size is given for some rows only: seen once, a few or many times, or a class if the clone is expanded.

CDR3: CASSLRPLAGVTSTDTQYF
DNA: TGCGCCAGCAGCTTACGCCCGCTAGCGGGAGTAACTAGCACAGATACGCAGTATTTT
D: TRBD2
J: TRBJ2-3
V: TRBV5-1
size: -

CDR3: CASSEQIYGYTF
DNA: TGCGCCAGCAGTGAACAGATTTATGGCTACACCTTC
D: -
J: TRBJ1-2
V: TRBV10-2
size: -

CDR3: CASSQDAGGAPSEQFF
DNA: TGCGCCAGCAGCCAAGATGCGGGGGGGGCCCCCAGTGAGCAGTTCTTC
D: TRBD2
J: TRBJ2-1
V: TRBV4-3
size: once

CDR3: CASSAAVAGAPTDTQYF
DNA: TGTGCCAGCAGCGCCGCGGTAGCGGGGGCCCCCACAGATACGCAGTATTTT
D: TRBD2
J: TRBJ2-3
V: TRBV9
size: -

CDR3: CASSLVGGSTDTQYF
DNA: TGTGCCAGCAGCTTAGTCGGGGGTAGCACAGATACGCAGTATTTT
D: -
J: TRBJ2-3
V: TRBV11-1
size: -

CDR3: CSVGDYQETQYF
DNA: TGCAGCGTTGGGGACTACCAAGAGACCCAGTACTTC
D: -
J: TRBJ2-5
V: TRBV29-1
size: -

CDR3: CASSFRDRVWSSTDTQYF
DNA: TGTGCCAGCAGCTTCCGGGACAGGGTATGGTCCAGCACAGATACGCAGTATTTT
D: TRBD1
J: TRBJ2-3
V: TRBV13
size: -

CDR3: CASSPSRVNVYNEQFF
DNA: TGTGCCAGCAGCCCGAGCCGGGTTAATGTTTACAATGAGCAGTTCTTC
D: -
J: TRBJ2-1
V: TRBV7-9
size: -

CDR3: CASSLWDISGNTIYF
DNA: TGTGCCAGCAGCTTATGGGACATCTCTGGAAACACCATATATTTT
D: -
J: TRBJ1-3
V: TRBV7-8
size: -

CDR3: CASSGATNEKLFF
DNA: TGTGCCAGCAGTGGAGCAACTAATGAAAAACTGTTTTTT
D: -
J: TRBJ1-4
V: TRBV2
size: -

CDR3: CASSPRDRGMKVKNIQYF
DNA: TGTGCCAGCAGCCCCCGGGACAGGGGGATGAAAGTCAAAAACATTCAGTACTTC
D: TRBD1
J: TRBJ2-4
V: TRBV7-8
size: -

CDR3: CASSPRTVPGELFF
DNA: TGTGCCAGCAGCCCTAGGACAGTTCCCGGGGAGCTGTTTTTT
D: -
J: TRBJ2-2
V: TRBV7-6
size: -

CDR3: CAGGALGQGVEQYF
DNA: TGTGCCGGAGGCGCCTTGGGGCAGGGGGTCGAGCAGTACTTC
D: TRBD1
J: TRBJ2-7
V: TRBV6-1
size: medium-sized

CDR3: CASSAGVNTEAFF
DNA: TGTGCCAGCAGCGCCGGGGTTAACACTGAAGCTTTCTTT
D: -
J: TRBJ1-1
V: TRBV7-9
size: -

CDR3: CASSLAGGSGYRTEAFF
DNA: TGTGCCAGCAGCTTGGCGGGGGGCTCAGGATATCGGACTGAAGCTTTCTTT
D: -
J: TRBJ1-1
V: TRBV5-5
size: -

CDR3: CAWSVIDRDTGELFF
DNA: TGTGCCTGGAGTGTAATAGACAGGGACACCGGGGAGCTGTTTTTT
D: TRBD1
J: TRBJ2-2
V: TRBV30
size: once

CDR3: CASSISAGNYGYTF
DNA: TGTGCCAGTAGTATATCCGCCGGGAACTATGGCTACACCTTC
D: -
J: TRBJ1-2
V: TRBV19
size: few

CDR3: CASSQDPRTSRGTQETQYF
DNA: TGCGCCAGCAGCCAAGATCCTAGGACTAGCCGGGGGACACAAGAGACCCAGTACTTC
D: TRBD2
J: TRBJ2-5
V: TRBV4-3
size: once

CDR3: CASTLGQGAAKPQHF
DNA: TGTGCCAGCACTTTGGGACAGGGGGCGGCCAAGCCCCAGCATTTT
D: TRBD1
J: TRBJ1-5
V: TRBV2
size: -

CDR3: CASSFWEATHLHF
DNA: TGCGCCAGCAGCTTTTGGGAGGCCACACACCTCCACTTT
D: -
J: TRBJ1-6
V: TRBV5-1
size: few

CDR3: CASSQGTGRESGELFF
DNA: TGTGCCAGCAGCCAAGGGACAGGGAGAGAGTCCGGGGAGCTGTTTTTT
D: TRBD1
J: TRBJ2-2
V: TRBV14
size: once

CDR3: CASSVVSGDTQYF
DNA: TGTGCCAGCAGCGTAGTGTCCGGAGATACGCAGTATTTT
D: -
J: TRBJ2-3
V: TRBV9
size: -

CDR3: CASSIPQGWGENNEQFF
DNA: TGTGCCAGTAGTATCCCCCAAGGGTGGGGCGAGAACAATGAGCAGTTCTTC
D: -
J: TRBJ2-1
V: TRBV19
size: -

CDR3: CASSTGRYQETQYF
DNA: TGTGCCTCCTCGACCGGGAGGTACCAAGAGACCCAGTACTTC
D: TRBD2
J: TRBJ2-5
V: TRBV30
size: -

CDR3: CASSLFSGANTGELFF
DNA: TGTGCCAGCAGCCTATTCAGCGGGGCGAACACCGGGGAGCTGTTTTTT
D: TRBD2
J: TRBJ2-2
V: TRBV7-3
size: few

CDR3: CAWSAGDRGGDIQYF
DNA: TGTGCCTGGAGCGCCGGGGACAGGGGGGGAGACATTCAGTACTTC
D: TRBD1
J: TRBJ2-4
V: TRBV30
size: -

CDR3: CASSFGQSYSNQPQHF
DNA: TGTGCCAGCAGCTTCGGACAGTCCTATAGCAATCAGCCCCAGCATTTT
D: -
J: TRBJ1-5
V: TRBV7-9
size: -

CDR3: CASSNGGGNEQFF
DNA: TGTGCCAGCAGTAACGGGGGGGGCAATGAGCAGTTCTTC
D: TRBD2
J: TRBJ2-1
V: TRBV6-5
size: -

CDR3: CASSLDRKETQYF
DNA: TGTGCCAGCAGCTTGGACAGAAAAGAGACCCAGTACTTC
D: -
J: TRBJ2-5
V: TRBV5-4
size: -

CDR3: CASSDDREPGDTQYF
DNA: TGCGCCAGCAGCGACGACAGGGAACCGGGAGATACGCAGTATTTT
D: TRBD1
J: TRBJ2-3
V: TRBV5-1
size: -

CDR3: CASSSRDRQGETQYF
DNA: TGTGCCAGCAGCAGCCGGGACAGACAAGGAGAGACCCAGTACTTC
D: TRBD1
J: TRBJ2-5
V: TRBV11-3
size: -

CDR3: CASSTRTGGRAEAFF
DNA: TGTGCCAGCTCCACCAGAACAGGGGGCAGAGCTGAAGCTTTCTTT
D: TRBD1
J: TRBJ1-1
V: TRBV18
size: few

CDR3: CSVGTAQETQYF
DNA: TGCAGCGTCGGGACAGCCCAAGAGACCCAGTACTTC
D: TRBD1
J: TRBJ2-5
V: TRBV29-1
size: -

CDR3: CASSFTGEETQYF
DNA: TGCGCCAGCAGCTTCACAGGGGAAGAGACCCAGTACTTC
D: TRBD1
J: TRBJ2-5
V: TRBV5-1
size: -

CDR3: CATQREGVNTEAFF
DNA: TGTGCCACCCAAAGGGAGGGAGTGAACACTGAAGCTTTCTTT
D: -
J: TRBJ1-1
V: TRBV5-4
size: -

CDR3: CASSEWQGTEAFF
DNA: TGTGCCAGCAGTGAATGGCAGGGAACTGAAGCTTTCTTT
D: -
J: TRBJ1-1
V: TRBV25-1
size: -

CDR3: CASSPDKGTGSSNQPQHF
DNA: TGTGCCAGCAGCCCCGATAAAGGGACAGGTAGTAGCAATCAGCCCCAGCATTTT
D: TRBD1
J: TRBJ1-5
V: TRBV5-8
size: -

CDR3: CASSFNGRTDNTEAFF
DNA: TGTGCCAGCAGCTTCAACGGGAGGACAGATAACACTGAAGCTTTCTTT
D: -
J: TRBJ1-1
V: TRBV9
size: -

CDR3: CASRQAGETQYF
DNA: TGTGCCAGTAGACAGGCGGGGGAGACCCAGTACTTC
D: -
J: TRBJ2-5
V: TRBV19
size: -

CDR3: CASSPGQPSGNTIYF
DNA: TGTGCCAGCAGTCCCGGACAGCCTTCTGGAAACACCATATATTTT
D: -
J: TRBJ1-3
V: TRBV6-6
size: once

CDR3: CASSQSTGRSPLHF
DNA: TGTGCCAGCAGCCAAAGTACAGGGAGATCACCCCTCCACTTT
D: -
J: TRBJ1-6
V: TRBV14
size: few

CDR3: CASRADYNSPLHF
DNA: TGTGCCAGCAGGGCGGATTATAATTCACCCCTCCACTTT
D: -
J: TRBJ1-6
V: TRBV27
size: few

CDR3: CASSIGSRNEQYF
DNA: TGTGCCAGTAGTATAGGCTCTAGGAACGAGCAGTACTTC
D: -
J: TRBJ2-7
V: TRBV19
size: -

CDR3: CASTRQDGYTF
DNA: TGTGCCAGCACCAGACAGGACGGCTACACCTTC
D: -
J: TRBJ1-2
V: TRBV6-6
size: -

CDR3: CASSQFLQPQHF
DNA: TGTGCCAGCAGCCAATTTCTGCAGCCCCAGCATTTT
D: -
J: TRBJ1-5
V: TRBV16
size: -

CDR3: CASSLSSGGGTDTQYF
DNA: TGTGCCAGCAGCTTAAGTAGCGGGGGGGGTACAGATACGCAGTATTTT
D: TRBD2
J: TRBJ2-3
V: TRBV7-3
size: -

CDR3: CASSVSSGHTDTQYF
DNA: TGTGCCAGCAGCGTATCTTCCGGACACACAGATACGCAGTATTTT
D: -
J: TRBJ2-3
V: TRBV9
size: -

CDR3: CASSQSAGHGNQPQHF
DNA: TGCGCCAGCAGCCAATCCGCAGGCCACGGCAATCAGCCCCAGCATTTT
D: -
J: TRBJ1-5
V: TRBV4-3
size: -

CDR3: CAWSEGTGGYGYTF
DNA: TGTGCCTGGAGTGAGGGGACAGGGGGATATGGCTACACCTTC
D: TRBD1
J: TRBJ1-2
V: TRBV30
size: -

CDR3: CAWSGGGGGQPQHF
DNA: TGTGCCTGGAGTGGAGGGGGGGGCGGTCAGCCCCAGCATTTT
D: -
J: TRBJ1-5
V: TRBV30
size: -

CDR3: CASSPSGTGLFTEAFF
DNA: TGTGCCAGCTCACCTTCCGGGACAGGGCTGTTCACTGAAGCTTTCTTT
D: TRBD1
J: TRBJ1-1
V: TRBV18
size: -

CDR3: CASSLVASGGADTQYF
DNA: TGTGCCAGCAGCTTAGTAGCTAGCGGGGGGGCGGATACGCAGTATTTT
D: TRBD2
J: TRBJ2-3
V: TRBV7-2
size: -

CDR3: CASSLNPGYLRETQYF
DNA: TGCGCCAGCAGCTTGAATCCGGGGTACTTGCGAGAGACCCAGTACTTC
D: -
J: TRBJ2-5
V: TRBV5-1
size: -

CDR3: CASSSRGDGPVYEQYF
DNA: TGTGCCAGCAGTTCCAGGGGGGATGGTCCTGTCTACGAGCAGTACTTC
D: -
J: TRBJ2-7
V: TRBV6-8
size: -

CDR3: CASSGRRDSSNQPQHF
DNA: TGTGCCAGCAGTGGGCGCCGGGACAGTAGCAATCAGCCCCAGCATTTT
D: TRBD1
J: TRBJ1-5
V: TRBV6-1
size: -

CDR3: CASSPLERGSATGELFF
DNA: TGTGCCAGCAGCCCCCTCGAGCGGGGTAGTGCCACCGGGGAGCTGTTTTTT
D: TRBD2
J: TRBJ2-2
V: TRBV4-2
size: -

CDR3: CASSTQPGFYEQYF
DNA: TGTGCCAGCAGCACCCAGCCAGGGTTCTACGAGCAGTACTTC
D: -
J: TRBJ2-7
V: TRBV9
size: -